A single sample gave rise to the 28 T cell receptor beta chains below, sequenced in a study of T cells in Graves' hyperthyroidism and ophthalmopathy. Researchers amplified the TCR beta CDR3 regions from RNA transcripts. The HTBI primer set served for first-round RT-PCR of the TCR CDR3. One entry per CDR3 protein, called by TCRdb with MiXCR from the multiplex PCR reads. The sample lists approximately 300,000 distinct CDR3 sequences, 16% seen once, with 33% in the top ten. Source material: blood. All receptors derive from a man aged 30-40 years with Graves' hyperthyroidism.

This clonotype occurred many times. For the CDR3, the DNA is TGTGCCAGCCACAGGGAAAGCAATCAGCCCCAGCATTTT. Amino acid sequence: CASHRESNQPQHF. This sequence joins TRBV6-1 and TRBJ1-5; perhaps TRBD1 as D (6 bases). This CDR3 region has 13 residues. Between the trimmed V and J ends, which lost 8 bases and 1 base, there was a span of 9 bases. Germline V gene lookup returns CDR1 MNHNS and CDR2 SASEGT.

The gene calls are TRBV18 and TRBJ2-4, with no clear D. Trimming left V 6 bases short and J 7 bases short, with 13 bases between. Germline CDR1 is KGHSH and CDR2 is LQKENI. The CDR3 runs 13 residues. CDR3 sequence: CASSEGLENIQYF. In DNA form, the CDR3 reads TGTGCCAGCTCCGAAGGCCTTGAGAACATTCAGTACTTC.

A note on this clonotype: Possible read error: a much larger clone is one base away. The CDR3 carries no conserved terminal phenylalanine or tryptophan, so it likely arises from a read error. The chain has TRBV20-1 and TRBJ1-1; unclear D gene. The CDR3 loop spans 15 amino acids. The germline V gene has CDR1 DFQATT and CDR2 SNEGSKA (reference sequence). V lost 0 bases to trimming and J lost 1 base, with 12 bases between them. In DNA, the CDR3 is TGCAGTGCTAGAGATCACAAACTTGGGAACACTGAAGCTTTCCTT. Translation: CSARDHKLGNTEAFL.

In regard to this clonotype: A much larger clonotype is one base distant, so this may be a read error. The rearrangement joins TRBV12-3 or TRBV12-4 to TRBJ1-5, with 8 positions matching TRBD1. The CDR3 consists of 15 residues. V trimming: 5 bases; J trimming: 9 bases; junction bases outside the gene matches: 12. The CDR3 here is CASSAPDRGRRPQHF. The CDR3 bases are TGTGCCAGCAGTGCCCCAGACAGGGGAAGACGGCCCCAGCATTTT.

The genes are TRBV10-1 and TRBJ2-3; the D gene could be TRBD1 or TRBD2 (5 bases each). This CDR3 comprises 14 residues. V lost 6 bases, J lost 1 base, and 11 bases lay in between. Germline CDR1 and CDR2: WNHNN and SYGVQD (reference sequence). CDR3 sequence: CASSRGTRTDTQYF. CDR3 coding DNA: TGCGCCAGCAGCCGGGGCACCCGCACAGATACGCAGTATTTT.

A note on this clonotype: With a much larger clone just one base away, this may be a read error. The rearrangement uses TRBV15 and TRBJ1-5; D remains ambiguous. This CDR3 has 12 residues. Germline V gives CDR1 LNHNV, CDR2 YYDKDF (reference sequence). In nucleotides, the CDR3 is TGTCCCACCAGCCCTCTTTATCAGCCCCAGCATTTT. Residues: CPTSPLYQPQHF. The full variable domain, in which reference TRBV15 and TRBJ1-5 provide the parts outside the CDR3, is DAMVIQNPRYQVTQFGKPVTLSCSQTLNHNVMYWYQQKSSQAPKLLFHYYDKDFNNEADTPDNFQSRRPNTSFCFLDIRSPGLGDTAMYLCPTSPLYQPQHFGDGTRLSIL.

This clonotype was found many times. The genes are TRBV5-8 and TRBJ1-6; possibly TRBD1 for D (6 bases). Germline values: CDR1 SGHTS, CDR2 YDEGEE. Between the trimmed V and J ends, which lost 1 base and 4 bases, there was a span of 6 bases. CDR3 length: 14 residues. CDR3 loop: CASSLQGYNSPLHF. CDR3 bases: TGTGCCAGCAGCTTGCAGGGGTATAATTCACCCCTCCACTTT.

This chain joins TRBV15 and TRBJ2-1; 7 bases line up with TRBD2. The CDR3 is 17 residues long. Trimming removed 0 bases from V and 7 bases from J; junction bases left unmatched: 12. Germline V gene data show CDR1 as LNHNV and CDR2 as YYDKDF (reference sequence). The CDR3: CATSRDRREGPRNEQFF. CDR3 nucleotide sequence: TGTGCCACCAGCAGAGATCGGAGGGAGGGCCCTAGGAATGAGCAGTTCTTC.

The CDR3 DNA sequence: TGTGCCAGCAGTTACCCTCCCCAGACAGGGAACCAGCCCCAGCATTTT. Its protein is CASSYPPQTGNQPQHF. The chain uses TRBV6-2 or TRBV6-3 and TRBJ1-5; 7 bases are shared with TRBD1. Unmatched junction bases numbered 11, after V lost 2 bases and J lost 7 bases. This CDR3 is 16 amino acids long. Germline V gene lookup returns CDR1 MNHEY and CDR2 SVGEGT.

This clonotype was counted many times. The rearrangement links TRBV2 to TRBJ1-2, with D maybe TRBD1 (6 bases). V shed 6 bases and J shed 8 bases, with 22 bases lying between them. The CDR3 has 15 residues. Germline V lookup: CDR1 SNHLY, CDR2 FYNNEI. This chain's CDR3 is CASSETIQGSGGYTF. The CDR3, as DNA: TGTGCCAGCAGCGAAACGATACAGGGTTCAGGAGGCTACACCTTC.

The chain couples TRBV18 to TRBJ1-6; no firm D call. Germline V gene sequence: CDR1 KGHSH, CDR2 LQKENI. Trimming cost V 4 bases and J 0 bases, with 13 bases left between them. This CDR3 is built from 17 residues. Written as DNA, the CDR3 is TGTGCCAGCTCACTAAAAGGAGTCGGCTCCTATAATTCACCCCTCCACTTT. This encodes CASSLKGVGSYNSPLHF.

The J gene is TRBJ1-2, the V gene TRBV20-1; D unclear. Trimming removed 5 bases from V and 2 bases from J, with 9 bases in between. Per the germline V gene, CDR1 is DFQATT and CDR2 is SNEGSKA (reference sequence). The CDR3 is made up of 12 amino acids. CDR3: CSAELGNYGYTF. The CDR3 DNA reads TGCAGTGCTGAGCTCGGGAACTATGGCTACACCTTC.

This clonotype was counted once. The chain uses TRBV6-2 or TRBV6-3 and TRBJ2-5; 8 bases are a match to TRBD2. CDR3 size: 14 residues. J was trimmed by 4 bases and V by 5 bases; bases with no gene match: 6. Germline V gives CDR1 MNHEY, CDR2 SVGEGT. CDR3 amino acids: CASSKGLARETQYF. The CDR3 region has the DNA TGTGCCAGCAGTAAAGGACTAGCTCGAGAGACCCAGTACTTC.

In this sample, this clonotype turned up many times. The chain links TRBV7-9 to TRBJ2-3; TRBD1 matches at 10 bases. This CDR3 spans 15 amino acids. V gave up 2 bases and J gave up 4 bases; unmatched junction bases: 3. Germline CDR1 reads SEHNR; CDR2 reads FQNEAQ (reference sequence). CDR3 sequence reads: CASSLWTGGADTQYF. The CDR3, as DNA: TGTGCCAGCAGCTTATGGACAGGGGGGGCAGATACGCAGTATTTT.

This clonotype showed up many times. The J gene is TRBJ2-1, the V gene TRBV2, with D tentatively TRBD1 (6 bases). The CDR3 is 15 residues long. V was cut by 8 bases and J by 3 bases, with 17 bases left in between. Germline V CDR1 and CDR2: SNHLY, FYNNEI. CDR3 residues: CASLRDNGGYNEQFF. As DNA, the CDR3 is TGTGCCAGCCTGAGGGACAACGGCGGCTACAATGAGCAGTTCTTC.

The chain couples TRBV12-3 or TRBV12-4 to TRBJ2-7, with a weak D call TRBD2 (5 bases). Trimming stripped 3 bases from V and 4 bases from J, with 10 bases between. The CDR3 length is 13 residues. The CDR3 here is CASSFTREYEQYF. CDR3 DNA: TGTGCCAGCAGTTTCACTAGAGAGTACGAGCAGTACTTC.

This clonotype was found many times. The chain is built from TRBV9 and TRBJ1-1, with D possibly matching TRBD1 (6 bases). CDR1 is SGDLS and CDR2 is YYNGEE in the germline V gene. The CDR3 totals 15 residues. With 4 bases removed from V and 0 bases from J, the gap between germline ends came to 13 bases. CDR3 coding DNA: TGTGCCAGCAGCAGTCGGACAGCTTTGAACACTGAAGCTTTCTTT. It translates to CASSSRTALNTEAFF.

This clonotype has ten or more counts. This sequence joins TRBV2 and TRBJ2-1, with D perhaps matching TRBD2 (5 bases). Germline CDR1 is SNHLY and CDR2 is FYNNEI. The germline V and J ends were trimmed by 6 bases and 14 bases, with 11 bases remaining between them. The CDR3 consists of 10 residues. CDR3: CASRGLGKFF. DNA for the CDR3: TGTGCCAGCAGGGGTCTCGGGAAGTTCTTC.

With regard to this clonotype: A much larger clonotype is one base distant, so this may be a read error. The CDR3 DNA follows: TGTGCCAGCAGCTTGGCCTCGGACAGGGAGTGCGAGCAGTACTTC. Amino acids: CASSLASDRECEQYF. The V call is TRBV5-5, the J call TRBJ2-7, with 8 bases aligning to TRBD1. The V segment lost 0 bases and the J segment 6 bases; nucleotides outside the gene matches: 8. The CDR3 is made up of 15 amino acids. CDR1 is SGHKS, CDR2 YYEKEE, per germline (reference sequence).

There are many counts of this clonotype. The V call is TRBV2, the J call TRBJ1-2; D perhaps matches TRBD1 (5 bases). V was pared by 4 bases and J by 4 bases, with 13 bases between. CDR1 SNHLY and CDR2 FYNNEI come from the germline V gene. This CDR3 contains 14 residues. The CDR3 spells CASSGMGPSYGYTF. The DNA for the CDR3 is TGTGCCAGCAGTGGGATGGGACCCAGCTATGGCTACACCTTC.

There are many counts of this clonotype. V and J are TRBV6-1 and TRBJ1-5; D not certain. The CDR3 has 16 residues. The V gene lost 5 bases and the J gene lost 1 base, with 15 bases spanning the gap. Germline V gene lookup returns CDR1 MNHNS and CDR2 SASEGT. CDR3 coding DNA: TGTGCCAGCAGTCCCCTCGTGGGTGCCAGCAATCAGCCCCAGCATTTT. Residues: CASSPLVGASNQPQHF.

The V call is TRBV10-3, the J call TRBJ2-1; D call uncertain. V lost 0 bases, J lost 4 bases, and 7 bases lay in between. The CDR3 has 14 residues. Germline V lookup: CDR1 ENHRY, CDR2 SYGVKD. CDR3 region: CAISESESYNEQFF. The CDR3 nucleotides are TGTGCCATCAGTGAGTCGGAATCGTACAATGAGCAGTTCTTC.

This clonotype was counted many times. The chain is built from TRBV7-2 and TRBJ2-2, with D possibly being TRBD2 (6 bases). CDR1 and CDR2 (germline): SGHTA, FQGNSA. V lost 7 bases and J lost 4, with 22 bases in between. The length of the CDR3 is 17 residues. CDR3: CASIHPRPLGGTGELFF. Here the CDR3 DNA reads TGTGCCAGCATCCATCCCAGACCCCTGGGGGGCACCGGGGAGCTGTTTTTT. Together with reference TRBV7-2 and TRBJ2-2, the CDR3 gives the full variable domain: GAGVSQSPSNKVTEKGKDVELRCDPISGHTALYWYRQSLGQGLEFLIYFQGNSAPDKSGLPSDRFSAERTGGSVSTLTIQRTQQEDSAVYLCASIHPRPLGGTGELFFGEGSRLTVL.

This clonotype was detected many times. The chain joins TRBV12-3 or TRBV12-4 to TRBJ1-2, with 8 bases fitting TRBD1. V shed 7 bases, J shed 1 base, and the junction held 8 bases outside the gene matches. The CDR3 is 15 amino acids. This chain's CDR3 is CASTGQGLYNYGYTF. CDR3 sequence (DNA): TGTGCCAGCACTGGACAGGGCCTTTATAACTATGGCTACACCTTC.

The sample holds many counts of this clonotype. The genes are TRBV5-1 and TRBJ2-7, with 7 bases fitting TRBD2. The junction had 10 bases not matched to a gene; V was cut back by 5 bases and J by 2 bases. CDR1 and CDR2 from the germline V gene are SGHRS and YFSETQ. CDR3 length equals 15 residues. The DNA for the CDR3 is TGCGCCAGCAGGGCTCCTGCTAGCGGCCCCTACGAGCAGTACTTC. This codes for CASRAPASGPYEQYF.

This clonotype was counted a few times. This chain joins TRBV7-2 and TRBJ2-5, with TRBD1 as a possible D gene (5 bases). CDR1 and CDR2 (germline): SGHTA, FQGNSA. V lost 5 bases to trimming and J lost 5 bases, with 12 bases between them. The CDR3 spans 13 residues. CDR3 DNA: TGTGCCAGCAGCCCCCGGACAAGGGAGACCCAGTACTTC. This sequence encodes CASSPRTRETQYF. The entire variable domain, with the rest obtained from reference TRBV7-2 and TRBJ2-5, is as follows: GAGVSQSPSNKVTEKGKDVELRCDPISGHTALYWYRQSLGQGLEFLIYFQGNSAPDKSGLPSDRFSAERTGGSVSTLTIQRTQQEDSAVYLCASSPRTRETQYFGPGTRLLVL.

Concerning this clonotype itself: A much larger clone is a single base away; this may be a read error. The chain has TRBV7-3 and TRBJ2-5; the match to TRBD2 covers 8 bases. This CDR3 region has 16 residues. V lost 4 bases, J lost 2 bases, and 9 bases stayed unmatched. In germline, CDR1 is SGHTA, CDR2 FQGTGA. The CDR3 nucleotides are TGTGCCAGCAGCTCCAAAGTAGCTAGCGGGCAAGAGACCCAGTACTTC. Translating gives CASSSKVASGQETQYF. Supplemented by reference TRBV7-3 and TRBJ2-5, the full variable domain reads GAGVSQTPSNKVTEKGKYVELRCDPISGHTALYWYRQSLGQGPEFLIYFQGTGAADDSGLPNDRFFAVRPEGSVSTLKIQRTERGDSAVYLCASSSKVASGQETQYFGPGTRLLVL.

The chain has TRBV25-1 and TRBJ2-1; the D gene is possibly TRBD2 (5 bases). Trimming left V 9 bases short and J 2 bases short, with 20 bases between. CDR1 is MGHDK and CDR2 is SYGVNS in the germline V gene. The CDR3 sequence is 16 residues long. The DNA for the CDR3 is TGTGCCAGTTGGGTCGGGCTAGCCTTACCCTACAATGAGCAGTTCTTC. Translating it yields CASWVGLALPYNEQFF.